What follows is one T cell receptor beta chain and its context. A single record per CDR3 protein comes from TCRdb applying MiXCR to the RT-PCR reads. The sample contains 650,000 to 800,000 distinct CDR3 sequences, 14% of which appear only once. V lost 3 bases, J lost 8 bases, and 16 bases lay in between. CDR1 and CDR2 from the germline V gene are SGHAT and FQNNGV. The CDR3 runs to 14 residues. The source material was memory CD4+ T cells from blood. The rearrangement links TRBV11-2 to TRBJ1-2; D not resolved. This sequence originates from a female donor in good health, serving as a healthy control. In DNA form, the CDR3 reads TGTGCCAGCAGCTTGGCCGGGTCCCCTCGGGGCTACACCTTC. Protein sequence: CASSLAGSPRGYTF.